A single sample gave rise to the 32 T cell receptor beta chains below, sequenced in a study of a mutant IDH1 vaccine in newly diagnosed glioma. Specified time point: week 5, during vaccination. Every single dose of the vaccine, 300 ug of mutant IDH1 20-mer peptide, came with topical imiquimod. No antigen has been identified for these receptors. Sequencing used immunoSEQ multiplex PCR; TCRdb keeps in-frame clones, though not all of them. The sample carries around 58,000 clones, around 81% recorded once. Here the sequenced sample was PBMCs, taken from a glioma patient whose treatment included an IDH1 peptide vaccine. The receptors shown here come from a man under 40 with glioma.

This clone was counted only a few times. This CDR3 is CASSVETGDPWNEQFF. The CDR3 region has the DNA TGTGCCAGCAGTGTAGAAACAGGGGACCCCTGGAATGAGCAGTTCTTC. The V and J genes are TRBV6-1 and TRBJ2-1, with 7 bases lining up with TRBD1. The CDR3 has 16 amino acids. The germline V gene has CDR1 MNHNS and CDR2 SASEGT. V trimming: 4 bases; J trimming: 7 bases; junction bases outside the gene matches: 13.

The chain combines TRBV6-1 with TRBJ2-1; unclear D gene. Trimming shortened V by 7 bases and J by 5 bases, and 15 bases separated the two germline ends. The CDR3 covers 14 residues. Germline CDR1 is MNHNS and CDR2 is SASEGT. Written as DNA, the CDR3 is TGTGCCAGCACCGCTTTGAGTGTTAACAATGAGCAGTTCTTC. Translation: CASTALSVNNEQFF.

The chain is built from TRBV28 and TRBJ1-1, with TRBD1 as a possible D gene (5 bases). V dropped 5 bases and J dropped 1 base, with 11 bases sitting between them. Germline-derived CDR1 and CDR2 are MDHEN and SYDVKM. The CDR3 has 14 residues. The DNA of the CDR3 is TGTGCCAGCAGTCCGGACACCGAGAACACTGAAGCTTTCTTT. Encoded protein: CASSPDTENTEAFF.

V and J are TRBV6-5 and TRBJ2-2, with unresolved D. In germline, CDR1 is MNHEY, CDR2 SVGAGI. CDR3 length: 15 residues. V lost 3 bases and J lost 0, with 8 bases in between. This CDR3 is CASSYATTNTGELFF. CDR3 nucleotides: TGTGCCAGCAGTTATGCGACGACGAACACCGGGGAGCTGTTTTTT.

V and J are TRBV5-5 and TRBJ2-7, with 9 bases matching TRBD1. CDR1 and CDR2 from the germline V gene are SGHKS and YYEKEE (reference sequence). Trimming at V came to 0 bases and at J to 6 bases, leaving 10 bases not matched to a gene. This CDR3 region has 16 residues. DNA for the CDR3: TGTGCCAGCAGCTTGGGGGGCGGGACAGGGCGGGTCGAGCAGTACTTC. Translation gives CASSLGGGTGRVEQYF.

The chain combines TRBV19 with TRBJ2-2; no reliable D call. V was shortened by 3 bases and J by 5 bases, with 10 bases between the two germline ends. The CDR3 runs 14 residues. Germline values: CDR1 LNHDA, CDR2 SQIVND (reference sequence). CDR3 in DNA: TGTGCCAGTAGTATCAGGTTAGGGACCGGGGAGCTGTTTTTT. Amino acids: CASSIRLGTGELFF. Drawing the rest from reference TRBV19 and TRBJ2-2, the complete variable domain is DGGITQSPKYLFRKEGQNVTLSCEQNLNHDAMYWYRQDPGQGLRLIYYSQIVNDFQKGDIAEGYSVSREKKESFPLTVTSAQKNPTAFYLCASSIRLGTGELFFGEGSRLTVL.

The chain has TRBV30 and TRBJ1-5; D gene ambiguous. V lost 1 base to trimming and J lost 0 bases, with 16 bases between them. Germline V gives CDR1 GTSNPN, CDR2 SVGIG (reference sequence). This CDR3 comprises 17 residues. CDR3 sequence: CAWSDPFKGYSNQPQHF. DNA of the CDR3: TGTGCCTGGAGTGACCCCTTTAAGGGATATAGCAATCAGCCCCAGCATTTT. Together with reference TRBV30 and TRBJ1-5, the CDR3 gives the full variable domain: SQTIHQWPATLVQPVGSPLSLECTVEGTSNPNLYWYRQAAGRGLQLLFYSVGIGQISSEVPQNLSASRPQDRQFILSSKKLLLSDSGFYLCAWSDPFKGYSNQPQHFGDGTRLSIL.

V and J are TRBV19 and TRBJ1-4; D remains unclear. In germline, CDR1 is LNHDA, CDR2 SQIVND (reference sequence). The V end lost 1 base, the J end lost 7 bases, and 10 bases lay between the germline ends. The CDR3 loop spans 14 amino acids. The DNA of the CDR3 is TGTGCCAGTAGTATAGGACTAGGGAGTGAAAAACTGTTTTTT. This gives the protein CASSIGLGSEKLFF.

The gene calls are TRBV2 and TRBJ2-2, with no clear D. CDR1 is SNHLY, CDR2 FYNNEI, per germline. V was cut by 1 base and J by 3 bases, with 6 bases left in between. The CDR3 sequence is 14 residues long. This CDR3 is CASSEGRHTGELFF. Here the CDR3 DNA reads TGTGCCAGCAGTGAAGGCAGACACACCGGGGAGCTGTTTTTT.

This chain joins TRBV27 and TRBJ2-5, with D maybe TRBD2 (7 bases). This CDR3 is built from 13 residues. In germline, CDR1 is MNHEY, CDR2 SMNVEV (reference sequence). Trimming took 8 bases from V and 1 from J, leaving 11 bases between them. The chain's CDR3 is CASGGGFQETQYF. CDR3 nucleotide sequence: TGTGCCAGCGGCGGGGGCTTCCAAGAGACCCAGTACTTC.

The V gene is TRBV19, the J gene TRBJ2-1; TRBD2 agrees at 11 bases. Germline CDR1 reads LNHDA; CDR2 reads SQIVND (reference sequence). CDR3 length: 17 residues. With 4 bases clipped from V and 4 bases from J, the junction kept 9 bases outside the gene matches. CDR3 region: CASSTLILAGVYNEQFF. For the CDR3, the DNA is TGTGCCAGTAGTACACTCATACTAGCGGGGGTATACAATGAGCAGTTCTTC. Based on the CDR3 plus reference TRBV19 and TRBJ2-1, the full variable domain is DGGITQSPKYLFRKEGQNVTLSCEQNLNHDAMYWYRQDPGQGLRLIYYSQIVNDFQKGDIAEGYSVSREKKESFPLTVTSAQKNPTAFYLCASSTLILAGVYNEQFFGPGTRLTVL.

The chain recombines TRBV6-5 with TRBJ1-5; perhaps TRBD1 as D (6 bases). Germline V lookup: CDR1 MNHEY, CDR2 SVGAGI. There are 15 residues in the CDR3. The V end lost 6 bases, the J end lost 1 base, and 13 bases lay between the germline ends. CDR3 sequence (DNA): TGTGCCAGCAGGAACAGGGTTGACAGCAATCAGCCCCAGCATTTT. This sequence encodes CASRNRVDSNQPQHF.

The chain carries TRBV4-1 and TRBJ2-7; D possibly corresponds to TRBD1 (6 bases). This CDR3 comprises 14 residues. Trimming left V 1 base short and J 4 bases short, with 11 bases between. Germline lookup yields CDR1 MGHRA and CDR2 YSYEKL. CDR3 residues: CASSQVGQLYEQYF. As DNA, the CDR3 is TGCGCCAGCAGCCAAGTCGGACAGCTGTACGAGCAGTACTTC.

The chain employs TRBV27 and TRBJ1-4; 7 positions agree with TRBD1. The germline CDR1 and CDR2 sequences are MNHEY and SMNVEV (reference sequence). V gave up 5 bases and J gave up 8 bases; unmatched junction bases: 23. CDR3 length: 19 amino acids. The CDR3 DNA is TGTGCCAGCAGTCAGGACAGGAAGGGGGAGACCGGTGATAACGAAAAACTGTTTTTT. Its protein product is CASSQDRKGETGDNEKLFF.

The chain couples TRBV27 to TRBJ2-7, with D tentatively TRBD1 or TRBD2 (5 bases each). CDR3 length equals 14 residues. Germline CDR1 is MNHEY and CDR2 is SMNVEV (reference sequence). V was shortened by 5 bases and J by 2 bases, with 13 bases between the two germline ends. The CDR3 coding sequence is TGTGCCAGCAGTCGGGGTTCAGGGCCCTACGAGCAGTACTTC. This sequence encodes CASSRGSGPYEQYF.

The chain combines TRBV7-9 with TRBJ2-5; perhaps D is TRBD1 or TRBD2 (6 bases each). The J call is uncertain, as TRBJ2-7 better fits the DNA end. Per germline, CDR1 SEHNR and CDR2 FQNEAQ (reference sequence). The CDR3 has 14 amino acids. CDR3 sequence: CASSLFTGTDEQYF. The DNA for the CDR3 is TGTGCCAGCAGCTTATTCACAGGGACTGACGAGCAGTACTTC.

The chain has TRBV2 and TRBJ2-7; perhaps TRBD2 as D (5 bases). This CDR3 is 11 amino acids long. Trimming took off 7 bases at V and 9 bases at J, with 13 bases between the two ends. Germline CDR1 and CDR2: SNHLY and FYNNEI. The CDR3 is CASNLLEAQYF. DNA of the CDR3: TGTGCCAGCAACCTTTTGGAGGCGCAGTACTTC.

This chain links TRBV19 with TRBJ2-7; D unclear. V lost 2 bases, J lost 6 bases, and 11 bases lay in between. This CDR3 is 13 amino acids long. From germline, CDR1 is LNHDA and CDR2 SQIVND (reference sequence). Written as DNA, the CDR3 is TGTGCCAGTAGTATACCCTCTAGGCGCGAGCAGTACTTC. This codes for CASSIPSRREQYF.

The CDR3 protein is CASSYAQVANSPLHF. As DNA, the CDR3 is TGCGCCAGCAGCTACGCCCAGGTAGCCAATTCACCCCTCCACTTT. V gene TRBV5-1 combines with J gene TRBJ1-6; no clear D. V dropped 3 bases and J dropped 7 bases, with 14 bases sitting between them. CDR1 SGHRS and CDR2 YFSETQ come from the germline V gene. The CDR3 is made up of 15 amino acids.

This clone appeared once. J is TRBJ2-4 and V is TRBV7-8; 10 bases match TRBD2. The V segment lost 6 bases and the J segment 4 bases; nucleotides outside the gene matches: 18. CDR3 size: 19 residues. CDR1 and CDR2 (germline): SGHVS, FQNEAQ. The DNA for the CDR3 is TGTGCCAGCAGGAAAGATCCGGGACCAGCGGGGGGGCAAAAAAACATTCAGTACTTC. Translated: CASRKDPGPAGGQKNIQYF.

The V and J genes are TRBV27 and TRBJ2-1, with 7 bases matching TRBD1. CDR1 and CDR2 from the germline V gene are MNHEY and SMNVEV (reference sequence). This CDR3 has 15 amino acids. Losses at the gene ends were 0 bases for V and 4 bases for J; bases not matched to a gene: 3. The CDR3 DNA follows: TGTGCCAGCAGTTTATCGGGACAGCCTTACAATGAGCAGTTCTTC. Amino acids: CASSLSGQPYNEQFF.

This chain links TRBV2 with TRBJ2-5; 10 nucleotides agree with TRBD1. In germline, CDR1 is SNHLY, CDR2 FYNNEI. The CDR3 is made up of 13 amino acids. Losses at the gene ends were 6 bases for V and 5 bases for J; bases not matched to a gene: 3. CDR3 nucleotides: TGTGCCAGCAGAGACAGGGGGCTCGAGACCCAGTACTTC. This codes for CASRDRGLETQYF.

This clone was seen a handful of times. The CDR3 protein is CAISGGGNTEAFF. The DNA of the CDR3 is TGTGCCATCAGTGGAGGGGGGAACACTGAAGCTTTCTTT. The chain uses TRBV10-3 and TRBJ1-1; tentatively, D is TRBD1 (6 bases). The V end was cut by 4 bases, the J end by 1 base, with 7 bases between. The CDR3 runs 13 residues. Germline lookup yields CDR1 ENHRY and CDR2 SYGVKD.

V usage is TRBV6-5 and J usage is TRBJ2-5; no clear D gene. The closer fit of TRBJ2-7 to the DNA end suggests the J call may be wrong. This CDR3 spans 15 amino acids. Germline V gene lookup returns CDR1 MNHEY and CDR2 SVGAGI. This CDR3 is CASSYTAEGSDEQYF. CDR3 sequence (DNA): TGTGCCAGCAGTTACACGGCTGAAGGGTCGGACGAGCAGTACTTC.

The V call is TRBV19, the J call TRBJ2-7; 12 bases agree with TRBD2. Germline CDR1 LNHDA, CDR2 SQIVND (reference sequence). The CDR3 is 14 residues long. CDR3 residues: CATQRLAGAYEQYF. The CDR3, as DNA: TGTGCGACGCAGCGACTAGCGGGGGCCTACGAGCAGTACTTC.

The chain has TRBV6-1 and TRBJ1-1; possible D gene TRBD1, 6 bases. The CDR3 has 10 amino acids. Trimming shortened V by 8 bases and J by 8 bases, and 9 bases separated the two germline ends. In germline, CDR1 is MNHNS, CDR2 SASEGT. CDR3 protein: CASLGAEAFF. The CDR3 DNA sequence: TGTGCCAGCTTGGGGGCGGAAGCTTTCTTT.

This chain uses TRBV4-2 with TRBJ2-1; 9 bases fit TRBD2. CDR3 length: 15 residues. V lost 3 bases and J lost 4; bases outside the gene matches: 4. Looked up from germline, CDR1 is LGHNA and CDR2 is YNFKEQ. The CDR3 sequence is CASSQSSGDYNEQFF. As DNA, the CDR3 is TGTGCCAGCAGCCAGTCTAGCGGGGATTACAATGAGCAGTTCTTC.

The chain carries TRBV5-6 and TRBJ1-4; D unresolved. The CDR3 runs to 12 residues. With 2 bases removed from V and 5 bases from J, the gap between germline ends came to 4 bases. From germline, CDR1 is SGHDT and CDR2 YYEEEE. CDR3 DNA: TGTGCCAGCAGCTTTGGAAATGAAAAACTGTTTTTT. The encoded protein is CASSFGNEKLFF.

The CDR3 here is CASSPKEGGTEAFF. DNA for the CDR3: TGTGCCAGCAGCCCAAAGGAAGGTGGCACTGAAGCTTTCTTT. This rearrangement joins TRBV7-9 to TRBJ1-1; no clear D gene. V lost 5 bases to trimming and J lost 4 bases, with 14 bases between them. Germline assignment: CDR1 SEHNR and CDR2 FQNEAQ (reference sequence). This CDR3 region has 14 residues.

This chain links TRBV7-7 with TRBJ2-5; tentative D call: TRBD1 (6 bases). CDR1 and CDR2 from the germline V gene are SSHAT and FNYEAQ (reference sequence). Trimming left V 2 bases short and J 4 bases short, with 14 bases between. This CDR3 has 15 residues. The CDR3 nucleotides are TGTGCCAGCAGCTTATTACGAGGGGGTGGAGAGACCCAGTACTTC. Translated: CASSLLRGGGETQYF.

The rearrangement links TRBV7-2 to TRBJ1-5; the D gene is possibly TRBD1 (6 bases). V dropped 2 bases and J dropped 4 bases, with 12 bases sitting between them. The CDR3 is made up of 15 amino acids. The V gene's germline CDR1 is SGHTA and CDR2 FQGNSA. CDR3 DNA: TGTGCCAGCAGCTTAACGGGGGGCAGTAATCAGCCCCAGCATTTT. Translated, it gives CASSLTGGSNQPQHF. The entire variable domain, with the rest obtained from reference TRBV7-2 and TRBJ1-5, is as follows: GAGVSQSPSNKVTEKGKDVELRCDPISGHTALYWYRQSLGQGLEFLIYFQGNSAPDKSGLPSDRFSAERTGGSVSTLTIQRTQQEDSAVYLCASSLTGGSNQPQHFGDGTRLSIL.

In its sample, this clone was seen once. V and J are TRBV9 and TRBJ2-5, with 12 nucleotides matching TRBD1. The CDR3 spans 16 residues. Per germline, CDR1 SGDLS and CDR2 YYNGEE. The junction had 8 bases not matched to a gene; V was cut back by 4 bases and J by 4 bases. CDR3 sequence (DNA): TGTGCCAGCAGCTCATGGGACAGGGGGCATTTAGAGACCCAGTACTTC. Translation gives CASSSWDRGHLETQYF. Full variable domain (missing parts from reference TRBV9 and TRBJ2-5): DSGVTQTPKHLITATGQRVTLRCSPRSGDLSVYWYQQSLDQGLQFLIQYYNGEERAKGNILERFSAQQFPDLHSELNLSSLELGDSALYFCASSSWDRGHLETQYFGPGTRLLVL.